Shown below are 8 T cell receptor beta chains from a single sample sequenced in a study of early T cells in non-severe SARS-CoV-2 infection. TCRdb re-called the 5' RACE reads through MiXCR, storing one row per CDR3 protein. The data contain roughly 41,000 distinct CDR3 sequences, roughly 5% of them singletons. The sample taken for sequencing was whole blood. The receptors were gathered from an adult who was a healthcare worker with PCR-confirmed SARS-CoV-2 infection or an uninfected control (not recorded which).

Only a few counts were recorded for this clonotype. This sequence joins TRBV20-1 and TRBJ2-5; D tentatively reads TRBD1 or TRBD2 (5 bases each). This CDR3 contains 15 residues. Germline CDR1 is DFQATT and CDR2 is SNEGSKA (reference sequence). The V and J ends lost 6 bases and 1 base respectively, with 18 bases between them. The CDR3 protein is CSAQAGQGPQETQYF. CDR3 in DNA: TGCAGTGCGCAAGCAGGGCAGGGACCCCAAGAGACCCAGTACTTC.

This clonotype occurred many times. The chain employs TRBV10-3 and TRBJ2-3, with D perhaps matching TRBD2 (5 bases). CDR1 ENHRY and CDR2 SYGVKD come from the germline V gene. V was shortened by 9 bases and J by 0 bases, with 13 bases between the two germline ends. The CDR3 is 14 residues long. The CDR3 loop reads CAMTRTDSTDTQYF. Here the CDR3 DNA reads TGTGCCATGACCCGGACTGACAGCACAGATACGCAGTATTTT.

There are many counts of this clonotype. The V call is TRBV5-4, the J call TRBJ2-5; a weak D match, TRBD2 (6 bases). V was clipped by 4 bases and J by 3 bases, with 10 bases between them. CDR3 length: 13 residues. CDR1 SGHNT and CDR2 YYREEE come from the germline V gene (reference sequence). CDR3 in amino acids: CASSMTSEETQYF. The CDR3 nucleotides read TGTGCCAGCAGCATGACTAGTGAAGAGACCCAGTACTTC.

At least ten counts were recorded for this clonotype. The chain combines TRBV20-1 with TRBJ1-1; D may be TRBD1 (5 bases). The germline V gene encodes CDR1 DFQATT and CDR2 SNEGSKA (reference sequence). This CDR3 contains 13 residues. V was trimmed by 1 base and J by 4 bases, leaving 10 bases between them. The CDR3 loop is CSARGLGGTEAFF. CDR3 DNA: TGCAGTGCTAGAGGGTTGGGGGGCACTGAAGCTTTCTTT.

The V and J genes are TRBV2 and TRBJ2-7, with 8 bases lining up with TRBD1. The CDR3 extends over 15 amino acids. The V segment lost 8 bases and the J segment 7 bases; nucleotides outside the gene matches: 16. CDR1 is SNHLY, CDR2 FYNNEI, per germline. As DNA, the CDR3 is TGTGCCAGCTTCCAGGGGGCGCTTTCCTCTGGGGAGCAGTACTTC. It is translated as CASFQGALSSGEQYF.

There are many counts of this clonotype. The J gene is TRBJ1-2, the V gene TRBV4-1; D possibly corresponds to TRBD1 (5 bases). V lost 3 bases and J 2 bases, leaving 13 bases between the germline ends. The germline V gene has CDR1 MGHRA and CDR2 YSYEKL. The CDR3 runs 15 residues. The CDR3 here is CASSQGVGGNYGYTF. The CDR3 DNA reads TGCGCCAGCAGCCAGGGGGTTGGCGGGAACTATGGCTACACCTTC.

As to this clonotype: A clone one base away is much larger, so this may be a read error. The CDR3 here is CASRGRVAGDTQYF. The CDR3 DNA reads TGTGCCAGCAGGGGGAGGGTCGCTGGAGATACGCAGTATTTT. V and J are TRBV11-2 and TRBJ2-3; TRBD2 matches 7 bases. The CDR3 is made up of 14 amino acids. Germline CDR1 and CDR2: SGHAT and FQNNGV. V was pared by 6 bases and J by 5 bases, with 8 bases of the junction left unmatched.

At least ten counts were recorded for this clonotype. The CDR3 region has the DNA TGTGCCAGCAGCTCCACCGGGACAGGAGACACTGAAGCTTTCTTT. Residues: CASSSTGTGDTEAFF. This chain joins TRBV11-2 and TRBJ1-1; 8 nucleotides align to TRBD1. V lost 4 bases and J lost 3; bases outside the gene matches: 7. Looked up from germline, CDR1 is SGHAT and CDR2 is FQNNGV. The CDR3 length is 15 residues.